The source of this T cell receptor beta chain is a study of blood T cell repertoires in COVID-19. Background on the study: Sites across the United States, Italy and Spain contributed samples from acute and convalescent COVID-19. The analysed material was cDNA or gDNA that came from T cells, B-cell-depleted T cells, or PBMCs.

Resolution of symptoms, clearance, or two negative PCRs was present in recovered Cohort 3 donors. Germline CDR1 MDHEN, CDR2 SYDVKM. Germline trimming cut 7 bases from V and 4 bases from J; bases unmatched to any gene: 6. This CDR3 region has 14 residues. In the original analysis: Using reference gene primer amplification, nucleated cell counts were estimated. Only in-frame clones appear in the TCRdb table, and some are missing; sequencing was by immunoSEQ multiplex PCR. Clone size and V and J calls were adopted from that table, with D and trimming inferred from the DNA. Of approximately 200,000 clones in the sample, about 82% were seen once.

V gene TRBV28 combines with J gene TRBJ2-1, with 8 nucleotides matching TRBD1. What was sequenced was PBMCs or T cells enriched from blood (not recorded which). The source of this sequence is a woman in her twenties or thirties who had recovered from COVID-19. The CDR3 nucleotides read TGTGCCAGCACGGGACAGGTCTTTTACAATGAGCAGTTCTTC. Protein sequence: CASTGQVFYNEQFF.